This TCR beta chain was identified in a study of blood T cell repertoires in COVID-19. Study summary: The analysed material was cDNA or gDNA that came from T cells, B-cell-depleted T cells, or PBMCs.

Here immunoSEQ multiplex PCR was the method, and the copy in TCRdb shows in-frame clones only, minus some. The sample lists hundreds of thousands of clones; 70% to 85% were seen once. The sequenced sample consisted of peripheral blood. The sequence was collected from a man at least 80 years old with acute or convalescent COVID-19.

The CDR3, as DNA: TGTGCCAGCAGCTCTATAACCTACGAGCAGTACTTC. This encodes CASSSITYEQYF. The chain combines TRBV7-9 with TRBJ2-7, with D unresolved. The CDR3 runs to 12 residues. Germline CDR1 and CDR2: SEHNR and FQNEAQ (reference sequence). V shed 4 bases and J shed 2 bases, with 6 bases lying between them.